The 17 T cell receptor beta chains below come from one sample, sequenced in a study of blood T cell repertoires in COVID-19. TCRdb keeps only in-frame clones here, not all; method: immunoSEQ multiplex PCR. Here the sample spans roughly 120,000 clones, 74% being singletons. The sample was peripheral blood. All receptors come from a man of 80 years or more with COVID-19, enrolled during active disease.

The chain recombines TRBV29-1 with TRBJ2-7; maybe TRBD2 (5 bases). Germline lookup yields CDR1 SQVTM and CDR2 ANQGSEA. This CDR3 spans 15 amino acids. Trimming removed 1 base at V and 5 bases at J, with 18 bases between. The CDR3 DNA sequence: TGCAGCGTTGAAGGGGCGGGTCGTGCCGAGGACGAGCAGTACTTC. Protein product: CSVEGAGRAEDEQYF.

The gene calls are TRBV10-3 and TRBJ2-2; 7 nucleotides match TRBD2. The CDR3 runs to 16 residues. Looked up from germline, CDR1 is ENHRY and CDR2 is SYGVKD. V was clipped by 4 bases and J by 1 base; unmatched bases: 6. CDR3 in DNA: TGTGCCATCAGTGCCCTAGCGGAGGGGAACACCGGGGAGCTGTTTTTT. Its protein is CAISALAEGNTGELFF.

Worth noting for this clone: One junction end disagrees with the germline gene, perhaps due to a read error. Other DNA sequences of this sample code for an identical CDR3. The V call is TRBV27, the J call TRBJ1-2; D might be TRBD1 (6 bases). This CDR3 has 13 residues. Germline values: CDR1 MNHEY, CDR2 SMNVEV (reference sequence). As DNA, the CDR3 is TGTGCCAGCAGGGGACACGATAACTATGGCTACACTTTC. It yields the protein CASRGHDNYGYTF.

The CDR3 sequence: CASWPDNEQFF. The CDR3 DNA reads TGTGCCAGCTGGCCCGACAATGAGCAGTTCTTC. This sequence joins TRBV21-1 and TRBJ2-1; the table's D call of TRBD1 was not tested on the DNA. TRBV21-1 is tagged as a pseudogene. This CDR3 is 11 amino acids long.

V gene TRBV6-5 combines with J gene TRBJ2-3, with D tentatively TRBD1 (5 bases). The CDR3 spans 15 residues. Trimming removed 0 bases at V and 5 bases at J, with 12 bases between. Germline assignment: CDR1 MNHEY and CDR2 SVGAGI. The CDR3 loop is CASSYSKGRLDTQYF. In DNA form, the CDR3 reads TGTGCCAGCAGTTACTCGAAGGGGCGCTTAGATACGCAGTATTTT.

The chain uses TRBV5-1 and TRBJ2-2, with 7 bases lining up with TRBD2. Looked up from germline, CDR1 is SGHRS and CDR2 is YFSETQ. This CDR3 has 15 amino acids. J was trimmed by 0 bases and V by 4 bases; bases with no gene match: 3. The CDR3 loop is CASSLGLANTGELFF. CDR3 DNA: TGCGCCAGCAGCCTAGGACTAGCGAACACCGGGGAGCTGTTTTTT.

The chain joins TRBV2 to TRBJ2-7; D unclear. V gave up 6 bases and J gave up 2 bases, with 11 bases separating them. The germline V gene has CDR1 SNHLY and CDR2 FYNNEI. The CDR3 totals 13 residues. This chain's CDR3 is CASRYVEPYEQYF. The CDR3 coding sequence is TGTGCCAGCAGGTATGTCGAGCCCTACGAGCAGTACTTC.

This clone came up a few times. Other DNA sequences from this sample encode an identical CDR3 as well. CDR3 sequence (DNA): TGTGCCAGTAGTATTACAGGGGGGGGAACTGAAGCTTTCTTT. Protein sequence: CASSITGGGTEAFF. The genes are TRBV19 and TRBJ1-1; 8 bases align to TRBD1. The CDR3 is 14 amino acids. Germline-derived CDR1 and CDR2 are LNHDA and SQIVND (reference sequence). V was pared by 3 bases and J by 5 bases, with 5 bases of the junction left unmatched. The full variable domain, rest sourced from reference TRBV19 and TRBJ1-1, is DGGITQSPKYLFRKEGQNVTLSCEQNLNHDAMYWYRQDPGQGLRLIYYSQIVNDFQKGDIAEGYSVSREKKESFPLTVTSAQKNPTAFYLCASSITGGGTEAFFGQGTRLTVV.

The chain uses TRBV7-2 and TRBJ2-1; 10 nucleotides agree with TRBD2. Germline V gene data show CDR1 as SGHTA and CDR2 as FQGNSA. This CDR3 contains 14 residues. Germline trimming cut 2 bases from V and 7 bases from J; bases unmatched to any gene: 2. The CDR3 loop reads CASSLTSGDNEQFF. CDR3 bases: TGTGCCAGCAGCTTAACTAGCGGGGATAATGAGCAGTTCTTC.

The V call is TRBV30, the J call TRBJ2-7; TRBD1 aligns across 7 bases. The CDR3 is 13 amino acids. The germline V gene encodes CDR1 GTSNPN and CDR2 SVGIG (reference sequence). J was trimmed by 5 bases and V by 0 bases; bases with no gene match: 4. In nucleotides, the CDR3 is TGTGCCTGGAGTGTACTAGGGGGCGACGAGCAGTACTTC. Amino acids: CAWSVLGGDEQYF.

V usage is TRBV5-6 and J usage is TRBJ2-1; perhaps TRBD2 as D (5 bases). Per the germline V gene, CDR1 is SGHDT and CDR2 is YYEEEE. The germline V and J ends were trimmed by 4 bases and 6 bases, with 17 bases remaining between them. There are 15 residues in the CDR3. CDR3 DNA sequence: TGTGCCAGCAGCCGAACTAGAAACCCGGGCAATGAGCAGTTCTTC. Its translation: CASSRTRNPGNEQFF.

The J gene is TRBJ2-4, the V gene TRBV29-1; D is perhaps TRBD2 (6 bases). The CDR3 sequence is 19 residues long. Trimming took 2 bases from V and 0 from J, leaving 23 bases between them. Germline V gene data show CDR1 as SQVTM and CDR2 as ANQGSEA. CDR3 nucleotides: TGCAGCGTTGAAAATAGGCGGGACCGAGACTCTCTAGCCAAAAACATTCAGTACTTC. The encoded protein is CSVENRRDRDSLAKNIQYF.

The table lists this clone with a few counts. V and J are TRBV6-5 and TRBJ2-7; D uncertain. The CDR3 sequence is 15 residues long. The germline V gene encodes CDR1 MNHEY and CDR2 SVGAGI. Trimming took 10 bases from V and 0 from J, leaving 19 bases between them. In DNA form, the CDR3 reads TGTGCCACTGAGTCGAAGCTGCCTTACTCCTACGAGCAGTACTTC. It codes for CATESKLPYSYEQYF.

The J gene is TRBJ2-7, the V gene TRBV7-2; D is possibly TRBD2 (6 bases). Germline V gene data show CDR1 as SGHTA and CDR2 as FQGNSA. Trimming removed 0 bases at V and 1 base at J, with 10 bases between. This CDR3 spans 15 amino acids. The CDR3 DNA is TGTGCCAGCAGCTTAGCCGGGAGATTATCCTACGAGCAGTACTTC. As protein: CASSLAGRLSYEQYF.

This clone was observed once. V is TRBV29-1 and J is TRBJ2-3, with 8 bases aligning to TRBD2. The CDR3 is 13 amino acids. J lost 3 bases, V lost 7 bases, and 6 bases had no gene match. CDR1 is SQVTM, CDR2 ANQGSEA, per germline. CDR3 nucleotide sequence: TGCAGCGCGCAACTAGCGGCAACAGATACGCAGTATTTT. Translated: CSAQLAATDTQYF.

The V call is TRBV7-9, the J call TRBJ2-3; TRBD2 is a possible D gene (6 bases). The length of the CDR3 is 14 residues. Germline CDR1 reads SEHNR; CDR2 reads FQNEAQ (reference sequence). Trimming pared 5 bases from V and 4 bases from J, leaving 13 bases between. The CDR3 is CASSPFGSADTQYF. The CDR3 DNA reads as TGTGCCAGCAGCCCCTTCGGGAGCGCAGATACGCAGTATTTT.

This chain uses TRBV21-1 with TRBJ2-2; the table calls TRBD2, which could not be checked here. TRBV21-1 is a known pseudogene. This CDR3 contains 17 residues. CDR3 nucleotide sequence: TGTGCCAGCAGCAAAGTCCTAGCGGGAGTTCGCACCGGGGAGCTGTTTTTT. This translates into CASSKVLAGVRTGELFF.